Listed here are 3 T cell receptor beta chains from one sample, sequenced in a study of T cell repertoires in cytomegalovirus infection. Their specific antigens are unknown. TCRdb reprocessed the reads with MiXCR, giving one entry per CDR3 protein. The sample has roughly 860,000 distinct CDR3 sequences; approximately 29% are singletons. The source material was cultured CD8+ T cells from PBMCs, sampled from culture after CMV antigen stimulation. The receptors were sampled from a human donor in good health (CMV status not recorded). Some clones in this sample may be carry-over from other donors' samples.

The rearrangement joins TRBV20-1 to TRBJ1-1; possibly TRBD1 for D (5 bases). CDR3 length: 14 residues. Per germline, CDR1 DFQATT and CDR2 SNEGSKA (reference sequence). The ends were cut back, 0 bases at V and 4 bases at J, with 12 bases in the middle. The CDR3 coding sequence is TGCAGTGCTAGAGACCTCAGGGATCTCACTGAAGCTTTCTTT. Translation gives CSARDLRDLTEAFF.

The CDR3 protein is CASSEPLGREDTQYF. The DNA of the CDR3 is TGTGCCAGCAGTGAACCCCTCGGGCGGGAAGATACGCAGTATTTT. The chain uses TRBV2 and TRBJ2-3; possibly TRBD2 for D (6 bases). Germline-derived CDR1 and CDR2 are SNHLY and FYNNEI. The CDR3 has 15 amino acids. Trimming took off 2 bases at V and 5 bases at J, with 14 bases between the two ends.

The CDR3 reads CATSSSGGAWNEQFF. CDR3 DNA sequence: TGTGCCACCAGCAGTAGCGGGGGGGCTTGGAATGAGCAGTTCTTC. The chain couples TRBV15 to TRBJ2-1; 11 bases agree with TRBD2. Trimming cost V 3 bases and J 7 bases; bases outside gene matches: 5. Germline V lookup: CDR1 LNHNV, CDR2 YYDKDF (reference sequence). The length of the CDR3 is 15 residues. The full variable domain, completed using reference TRBV15 and TRBJ2-1, is DAMVIQNPRYQVTQFGKPVTLSCSQTLNHNVMYWYQQKSSQAPKLLFHYYDKDFNNEADTPDNFQSRRPNTSFCFLDIRSPGLGDTAMYLCATSSSGGAWNEQFFGPGTRLTVL.